What follows describes a single T cell receptor beta chain. Its antigen remains unidentified. Repertoires were generated with immunoSEQ multiplex PCR, while TCRdb's copy carries only in-frame clones and drops some. This table holds 72,000 or so clones, just over 90% found once. These data originate in a study of PD-1 blockade in classical Hodgkin lymphoma. At the level of the study: On a schedule of every 2 weeks, patients received nivolumab 3 mg/kg intravenously.

The CDR3 is made up of 14 amino acids. From germline, CDR1 is LGHNA and CDR2 YSLEER. The V end lost 0 bases, the J end lost 5 bases, and 8 bases lay between the germline ends. Every patient had relapsed following autologous stem cell transplantation, and cohorts differed in brentuximab vedotin exposure. Study-level points and caveats: Some patients began nivolumab under 1 year after ASCT. These patients were excluded from later analyses. While CD8+ TCR diversity did not rise significantly by C4D1, CD4+ TCR diversity did. Prior to therapy, complete responders displayed diversity much like that of newly diagnosed patients.

This receptor was taken from a human donor with classical Hodgkin lymphoma. The gene calls are TRBV4-3 and TRBJ2-4, with D unclear. This material consisted of peripheral blood mononuclear cells (PBMCs), taken at baseline. This CDR3 is CASSQDEYQNIQYF. In DNA, the CDR3 is TGCGCCAGCAGCCAAGACGAGTATCAAAACATTCAGTACTTC.